The 20 T cell receptor beta chains listed next were all sequenced from one sample in a study of blood T cell repertoires in COVID-19. Sequenced by immunoSEQ multiplex PCR; TCRdb stores in-frame clones only, minus some. The sample contains 34,000 or so clones, 90% to 95% of which appear only once. The material sequenced was peripheral blood. The source of these receptors is a man between 60 and 75 years old with active or convalescent COVID-19.

The chain carries TRBV11-2 and TRBJ2-1, with 8 bases aligning to TRBD2. The trim removed 2 bases at V and 3 bases at J, leaving 3 bases unmatched. The CDR3 sequence is 15 residues long. Germline assignment: CDR1 SGHAT and CDR2 FQNNGV. The CDR3 DNA sequence: TGTGCCAGCAGCTTAATCCGGGGGGGCTACAATGAGCAGTTCTTC. It is translated as CASSLIRGGYNEQFF.

The chain couples TRBV18 to TRBJ2-3; D is unclear. Germline V lookup: CDR1 KGHSH, CDR2 LQKENI. Trimming shortened V by 0 bases and J by 5 bases, and 9 bases separated the two germline ends. CDR3 length: 14 residues. DNA of the CDR3: TGTGCCAGCTCACCACCGGGCGCTGGAGATACGCAGTATTTT. It yields the protein CASSPPGAGDTQYF.

J is TRBJ1-1 and V is TRBV18; D is perhaps TRBD1 (5 bases). V gave up 3 bases and J gave up 2 bases, with 16 bases separating them. Germline V lookup: CDR1 KGHSH, CDR2 LQKENI. This CDR3 region has 16 residues. In DNA form, the CDR3 reads TGTGCCAGCTCACCTCAGGGCTTGATTTCCAACACTGAAGCTTTCTTT. This sequence encodes CASSPQGLISNTEAFF.

This chain links TRBV29-1 with TRBJ2-7; D may be TRBD2 (6 bases). Trimming took off 6 bases at V and 0 bases at J, with 9 bases between the two ends. Germline CDR1 reads SQVTM; CDR2 reads ANQGSEA. The CDR3 extends over 12 amino acids. CDR3 protein: CSVTTSSYEQYF. The CDR3 DNA sequence: TGCAGCGTAACGACTAGCTCCTACGAGCAGTACTTC.

The V gene is TRBV24-1, the J gene TRBJ1-4; 8 bases align to TRBD1. CDR1 is KGHDR, CDR2 SFDVKD, per germline. V dropped 3 bases and J dropped 4; count of bases not matched to a gene: 9. The CDR3 sequence is 17 residues long. The CDR3 sequence: CATSDPRTGNGNEKLFF. CDR3 sequence (DNA): TGTGCCACCAGTGATCCGCGGACAGGGAATGGTAATGAAAAACTGTTTTTT.

This rearrangement joins TRBV27 to TRBJ1-4, with D maybe TRBD1 (6 bases). The V gene lost 5 bases and the J gene lost 8 bases, with 18 bases spanning the gap. Germline V gives CDR1 MNHEY, CDR2 SMNVEV (reference sequence). This CDR3 is built from 15 residues. The CDR3 DNA reads TGTGCCAGCAGTGATTCGGGGGGCGCGGGCGAAAAACTGTTTTTT. Translated, it gives CASSDSGGAGEKLFF. The complete variable domain, with remaining parts taken from reference TRBV27 and TRBJ1-4, reads EAQVTQNPRYLITVTGKKLTVTCSQNMNHEYMSWYRQDPGLGLRQIYYSMNVEVTDKGDVPEGYKVSRKEKRNFPLILESPSPNQTSLYFCASSDSGGAGEKLFFGSGTQLSVL.

V gene TRBV7-2 combines with J gene TRBJ2-1; weak D call: TRBD2 (5 bases). V lost 4 bases and J lost 6, with 16 bases in between. The germline V gene encodes CDR1 SGHTA and CDR2 FQGNSA. The CDR3 is made up of 15 amino acids. The CDR3 DNA reads TGTGCCAGCAGCTCCCTAGGGAGAGGCACCAATGAGCAGTTCTTC. This translates into CASSSLGRGTNEQFF.

The rearrangement uses TRBV19 and TRBJ1-1, with a tentative D call TRBD1 (5 bases). Trimming stripped 5 bases from V and 5 bases from J, with 12 bases between. The CDR3 is made up of 13 amino acids. The germline V gene encodes CDR1 LNHDA and CDR2 SQIVND (reference sequence). CDR3 protein: CASSLETGTEAFF. As DNA, the CDR3 is TGTGCCAGTAGTCTCGAAACAGGTACTGAAGCTTTCTTT.

This clone has just one count. V gene TRBV4-2 combines with J gene TRBJ2-7, with D possibly being TRBD1 (5 bases). CDR1 and CDR2 from the germline V gene are LGHNA and YNFKEQ. The CDR3 spans 14 residues. V gave up 1 base and J gave up 2 bases, with 9 bases separating them. The CDR3 protein is CASSQATDTYEQYF. CDR3 in DNA: TGTGCCAGCAGCCAAGCTACGGACACCTACGAGCAGTACTTC.

The J gene is TRBJ2-3, the V gene TRBV19; TRBD2 agrees at 7 bases. After removal of 1 base from V and 2 bases from J, the junction contained 12 bases not matched to a gene. Germline V gene data show CDR1 as LNHDA and CDR2 as SQIVND (reference sequence). The CDR3 consists of 18 residues. In DNA, the CDR3 is TGTGCCAGTAGTATAGGGATACCTAGCGGAAATCCCACAGATACGCAGTATTTT. Its translation is CASSIGIPSGNPTDTQYF.

The chain uses TRBV5-5 and TRBJ1-1, with D hard to call. V lost 1 base to trimming and J lost 4 bases, with 14 bases between them. The CDR3 contains 15 residues. Germline assignment: CDR1 SGHKS and CDR2 YYEKEE (reference sequence). CDR3 nucleotides: TGTGCCAGCAGCTTGTGGCGGGTAGGAGGCACTGAAGCTTTCTTT. Translated, it gives CASSLWRVGGTEAFF.

The rearrangement uses TRBV9 and TRBJ1-4; tentative D call: TRBD1 (6 bases). V lost 0 bases and J 8 bases, leaving 14 bases between the germline ends. Germline V gives CDR1 SGDLS, CDR2 YYNGEE. This CDR3 comprises 15 residues. CDR3 in amino acids: CASSVAPGGGEKLFF. CDR3 in DNA: TGTGCCAGCAGCGTAGCCCCGGGGGGCGGCGAAAAACTGTTTTTT.

This sequence joins TRBV7-9 and TRBJ1-1, with D unresolved. Germline values: CDR1 SEHNR, CDR2 FQNEAQ (reference sequence). The CDR3 consists of 15 residues. Deletions cut 5 bases from V and 3 bases from J, with 16 bases between. The CDR3 DNA follows: TGTGCCAGCAGCCCTGTGACCCTGGCGGACACTGAAGCTTTCTTT. Protein sequence: CASSPVTLADTEAFF. Drawing the rest from reference TRBV7-9 and TRBJ1-1, the complete variable domain is DTGVSQNPRHKITKRGQNVTFRCDPISEHNRLYWYRQTLGQGPEFLTYFQNEAQLEKSRLLSDRFSAERPKGSFSTLEIQRTEQGDSAMYLCASSPVTLADTEAFFGQGTRLTVV.

V usage is TRBV29-1 and J usage is TRBJ1-2, with a possible D match to TRBD1 (5 bases). Germline V lookup: CDR1 SQVTM, CDR2 ANQGSEA. The CDR3 is 14 residues long. Trimming left V 7 bases short and J 6 bases short, with 21 bases between. The CDR3 DNA follows: TGCAGCGCCCGTGAGTTCAGACAAGGGGATGGCTACACCTTC. Protein product: CSAREFRQGDGYTF.

This clone was counted between two and nine times. The J gene is TRBJ1-2, the V gene TRBV19, with a weak D call TRBD1 (6 bases). The CDR3 runs 15 residues. Germline lookup yields CDR1 LNHDA and CDR2 SQIVND (reference sequence). Trimming left V 3 bases short and J 1 base short, with 12 bases between. Here the CDR3 reads CASSIGGQNNYGYTF. In DNA form, the CDR3 reads TGTGCCAGTAGTATCGGGGGGCAAAATAACTATGGCTACACCTTC.

The chain is built from TRBV7-9 and TRBJ2-7; a possible D gene is TRBD2 (6 bases). CDR1 is SEHNR, CDR2 FQNEAQ, per germline (reference sequence). CDR3 length: 14 residues. V lost 3 bases to trimming and J lost 2 bases, with 11 bases between them. The chain's CDR3 is CASSLVRGTYEQYF. The CDR3 DNA follows: TGTGCCAGCAGCTTGGTACGGGGGACCTACGAGCAGTACTTC.

This rearrangement joins TRBV9 to TRBJ2-1, with 12 positions matching TRBD2. Germline CDR1 SGDLS, CDR2 YYNGEE. After removal of 4 bases from V and 7 bases from J, the junction contained 6 bases not matched to a gene. This CDR3 is built from 15 residues. CDR3 DNA sequence: TGTGCCAGCAGCCCAGGACTAGCGGGGAGGAATGAGCAGTTCTTC. It specifies CASSPGLAGRNEQFF.

The chain has TRBV19 and TRBJ1-1, with 7 bases fitting TRBD1. Germline trimming cut 10 bases from V and 4 bases from J; bases unmatched to any gene: 9. This CDR3 has 13 amino acids. Germline lookup yields CDR1 LNHDA and CDR2 SQIVND (reference sequence). CDR3 in DNA: TGTGCCATGGCCTTACAGGGGATCACTGAAGCTTTCTTT. It translates to CAMALQGITEAFF.

V gene TRBV6-1 combines with J gene TRBJ2-7; D not resolved. The CDR3 consists of 15 residues. The V gene's germline CDR1 is MNHNS and CDR2 SASEGT. V was trimmed by 1 base and J by 3 bases, leaving 13 bases between them. The CDR3, as DNA: TGTGCCAGCAGTGAAGAAGGCCGAGCGAACTACGAGCAGTACTTC. This sequence encodes CASSEEGRANYEQYF.

V usage is TRBV7-8 and J usage is TRBJ1-5; the D gene is possibly TRBD1 (5 bases). Trimming cost V 5 bases and J 4 bases, with 12 bases left between them. The CDR3 is 14 amino acids. The V gene's germline CDR1 is SGHVS and CDR2 FQNEAQ. The CDR3 here is CASSPRQLNQPQHF. The CDR3 DNA is TGTGCCAGCAGCCCACGACAGCTTAATCAGCCCCAGCATTTT.